The text below deals with one T cell receptor beta chain. Its specificity is unknown. Germline CDR1 reads ENHRY; CDR2 reads SYGVKD. This CDR3 region has 12 residues. V lost 6 bases and J lost 6, with 10 bases in between. Each CDR3 protein gets one entry after TCRdb re-called the multiplex PCR reads with MiXCR. The repertoire holds roughly 21,000 distinct CDR3 sequences, with about 50% as singletons. The record originates from a study of breast tumors, draining lymph nodes, adjacent tissues. General study points: That most tumor T cells come from lymph nodes remained unproven. Tumor TCR diversity was below lymph nodes but above nontumor tissue.

This TCR derives from a female donor with breast cancer. Some clones in this sample may be carry-over from other donors' samples. Material: breast tumor tissue. This chain links TRBV10-3 with TRBJ2-3, with D perhaps matching TRBD1 or TRBD2 (7 bases each). The CDR3: CAISQGGDTQYF. As DNA, the CDR3 is TGTGCCATCAGCCAGGGGGGGGATACGCAGTATTTT.